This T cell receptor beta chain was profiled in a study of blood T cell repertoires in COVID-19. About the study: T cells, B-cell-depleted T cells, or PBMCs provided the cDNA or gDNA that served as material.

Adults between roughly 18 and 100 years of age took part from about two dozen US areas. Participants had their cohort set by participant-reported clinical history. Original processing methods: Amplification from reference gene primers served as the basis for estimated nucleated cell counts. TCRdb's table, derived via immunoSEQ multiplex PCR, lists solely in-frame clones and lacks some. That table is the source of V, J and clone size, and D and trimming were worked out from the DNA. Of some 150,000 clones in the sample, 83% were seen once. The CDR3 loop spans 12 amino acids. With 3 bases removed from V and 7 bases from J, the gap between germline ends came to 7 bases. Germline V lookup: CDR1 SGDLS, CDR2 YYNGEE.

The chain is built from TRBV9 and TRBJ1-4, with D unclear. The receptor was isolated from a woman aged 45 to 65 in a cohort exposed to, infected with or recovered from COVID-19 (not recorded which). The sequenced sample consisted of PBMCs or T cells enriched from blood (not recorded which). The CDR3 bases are TGTGCCAGCAGCGCAACGGGTGAAAAACTGTTTTTT. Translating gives CASSATGEKLFF.